The 7 T cell receptor beta chains listed next were all sequenced from one sample in a study of T-cell reconstitution after alpha-beta-depleted transplantation in children. The TCRbeta library incorporated unique molecular identifiers. TCRdb re-called the PCR reads through MiXCR, storing one row per CDR3 protein. This sample carries a few hundred thousand distinct CDR3 sequences, approximately 12% of them seen once, and the ten largest clones take around 6.1%. This sample comprised PBMCs from the stem cell graft donor, obtained from the stem cell graft. These receptors originate from a human donor who donated a stem cell graft to a child with combined immunodeficiency.

The table lists this clonotype with many counts. The chain couples TRBV12-5 to TRBJ2-2; D perhaps matches TRBD2 (6 bases). The CDR3 length is 19 residues. With 0 bases removed from V and 4 bases from J, the gap between germline ends came to 21 bases. Germline V gene sequence: CDR1 LGHNT, CDR2 FRNRAP. The CDR3 DNA is TGTGCTAGTGGTTTGGTCAAGGTGCTATGGTCGGGGGTCACCGGGGAGCTGTTTTTT. Protein sequence: CASGLVKVLWSGVTGELFF.

This clonotype was counted at least ten times. For the CDR3, the DNA is TGTGCCAGCAGCGTAGAGCAGGGATCCGATGAGCAGTTCTTC. This gives the protein CASSVEQGSDEQFF. The V gene is TRBV9, the J gene TRBJ2-1; a possible D gene is TRBD1 (5 bases). V was pared by 0 bases and J by 8 bases, with 12 bases between. The CDR3 consists of 14 residues. From germline, CDR1 is SGDLS and CDR2 YYNGEE.

This clonotype was detected ten times or more. This chain joins TRBV28 and TRBJ2-3, with 10 nucleotides matching TRBD2. The CDR3 runs 15 residues. CDR1 and CDR2 (germline): MDHEN, SYDVKM. Trimming cost V 5 bases and J 7 bases; bases outside gene matches: 9. The CDR3 DNA reads TGTGCCAGCAGTGCCACTAGCGGGGCACACCATACGCAGTATTTT. Translating gives CASSATSGAHHTQYF. Full variable domain (missing parts from reference TRBV28 and TRBJ2-3): DVKVTQSSRYLVKRTGEKVFLECVQDMDHENMFWYRQDPGLGLRLIYFSYDVKMKEKGDIPEGYSVSREKKERFSLILESASTNQTSMYLCASSATSGAHHTQYFGPGTRLTVL.

The rearrangement joins TRBV7-2 to TRBJ1-1; a weak D match, TRBD1 (5 bases). Trimming took 4 bases from V and 5 from J, leaving 14 bases between them. The germline V gene has CDR1 SGHTA and CDR2 FQGNSA. The CDR3 has 14 amino acids. The CDR3 sequence is CASSSFGGRTEAFF. The CDR3 region has the DNA TGTGCCAGCAGCTCCTTTGGGGGTAGGACTGAAGCTTTCTTT.

The genes are TRBV7-9 and TRBJ2-7; D is ambiguous. This CDR3 has 13 amino acids. Trimming removed 1 base at V and 2 bases at J, with 6 bases between. Germline lookup yields CDR1 SEHNR and CDR2 FQNEAQ (reference sequence). CDR3: CASSLVQAYEQYF. The DNA of the CDR3 is TGTGCCAGCAGCTTAGTCCAAGCCTACGAGCAGTACTTC.

This clonotype has more than one count but fewer than ten. In this CDR3 the conserved last residue, phenylalanine or tryptophan, is missing, so a read error is likely. The genes are TRBV7-9 and TRBJ2-7, with D perhaps TRBD1 (5 bases). This CDR3 has 14 residues. CDR1 is SEHNR and CDR2 is FQNEAQ in the germline V gene (reference sequence). Trimming removed 4 bases from V and 0 bases from J, with 10 bases in between. The CDR3 is CASSSDSLSYEQYY. The CDR3 DNA reads TGTGCCAGCAGCTCAGACAGTCTCTCCTACGAGCAGTACTAC.

Only a few counts were recorded for this clonotype. The chain employs TRBV9 and TRBJ2-1; 8 positions match TRBD2. The CDR3 is 14 amino acids. Germline assignment: CDR1 SGDLS and CDR2 YYNGEE. Unmatched junction bases numbered 6, after V lost 3 bases and J lost 7 bases. The CDR3 DNA reads as TGTGCCAGCAGCGGAAGCGGGAGTGGAAATGAGCAGTTCTTC. This translates into CASSGSGSGNEQFF.